This T cell receptor beta chain originates from a study of CD8 T cells in Susac syndrome. Stable or active relapsing-remitting multiple sclerosis, untreated and meeting revised McDonald criteria, defined the controls. CDR1 and CDR2 (germline): MNHNS, SASEGT. The CDR3 is 13 amino acids. V lost 7 bases and J 1 base, leaving 11 bases between the germline ends. Random hexamers served to reverse transcribe about 0.45 to 1 ug RNA. In TCRdb, the immunoSEQ multiplex PCR reads were re-called with MiXCR into one record per CDR3 protein. The data hold 170,000 or so distinct CDR3 sequences, with roughly 92% observed a single time.

The sequenced sample consisted of CD4+ T cells from PBMCs. The TCR sequence derives from a human donor with multiple sclerosis. The V call is TRBV6-1, the J call TRBJ2-7; D is possibly TRBD1 (5 bases). The CDR3 is CASNTGMSYEQYF. DNA of the CDR3: TGTGCCAGCAATACAGGAATGTCCTACGAGCAGTACTTC.